The 3 T cell receptor beta chains presented below share a single source sample, sequenced in a study of blood T cell repertoires in COVID-19. Assay: immunoSEQ multiplex PCR; the TCRdb copy retains only in-frame clones and omits some. The sample records roughly 200,000 clones, about 76% being singletons. Sequenced sample: peripheral blood. The source is a woman aged 45-65 years with active or convalescent COVID-19.

V and J are TRBV19 and TRBJ1-2; D not certain. V was pared by 0 bases and J by 4 bases, with 9 bases between. CDR1 is LNHDA and CDR2 is SQIVND in the germline V gene (reference sequence). This CDR3 is built from 14 residues. CDR3: CASSIDLHGYGYTF. CDR3 DNA: TGTGCCAGTAGTATAGATCTTCACGGCTATGGCTACACCTTC.

V is TRBV5-1 and J is TRBJ1-1; weak D call: TRBD1 (5 bases). V shed 5 bases and J shed 6 bases, with 20 bases lying between them. The CDR3 totals 15 residues. The V gene's germline CDR1 is SGHRS and CDR2 YFSETQ. The DNA for the CDR3 is TGCGCCAGCAGGGGGCCCCAATCCAAGACGGCTGAAGCTTTCTTT. It encodes CASRGPQSKTAEAFF.

This clone was counted a few times. The chain is built from TRBV30 and TRBJ2-3; D is undetermined. Germline V gene data show CDR1 as GTSNPN and CDR2 as SVGIG (reference sequence). This CDR3 has 16 residues. The V and J ends lost 2 bases and 0 bases respectively, with 15 bases between them. CDR3: CAWSRIGSSSTDTQYF. For the CDR3, the DNA is TGTGCCTGGAGTAGAATCGGGTCCTCTAGCACAGATACGCAGTATTTT.